Below are 4 T cell receptor beta chains sequenced from a single sample in a study of cytomegalovirus exposure and HLA in healthy donors. In the PCR, 60 Vbeta and 13 Jbeta primers were used. The method was immunoSEQ multiplex PCR; TCRdb's version includes in-frame clones alone and lacks a portion of them. The table includes around 210,000 clones, roughly 78% detected once. The sequenced sample consisted of PBMCs. These receptor sequences come from a boy aged 10-17 years in good health and CMV-seronegative.

Of note for this clone: In the same sample, other DNA sequences code for this CDR3. This sequence joins TRBV11-3 and TRBJ2-5, with 7 bases identical to TRBD1. This CDR3 has 14 amino acids. V shed 2 bases and J 3 bases; nucleotides not matched to a gene: 3. The germline V gene encodes CDR1 SGHNT and CDR2 YENEEA. The CDR3 is CASSLRDSEETQYF. The CDR3 DNA follows: TGTGCCAGCAGCTTAAGGGACAGTGAAGAGACCCAGTACTTC.

This clone has more than one count but fewer than ten. The CDR3 bases are TGTGCTAGTGGGGAGCAGGGGAACACCGGGGAGCTGTTTTTT. It is translated as CASGEQGNTGELFF. The rearrangement uses TRBV12-5 and TRBJ2-2; tentative D call: TRBD1 (5 bases). CDR3 size: 14 residues. Germline lookup yields CDR1 LGHNT and CDR2 FRNRAP. V was shortened by 6 bases and J by 1 base, with 9 bases between the two germline ends.

This clone appeared a few times. The rearrangement links TRBV5-1 to TRBJ1-2, with TRBD1 identical over 10 bases. The germline V gene has CDR1 SGHRS and CDR2 YFSETQ. After removal of 4 bases from V and 5 bases from J, the junction contained 23 bases not matched to a gene. The CDR3 is 20 residues long. The CDR3 loop is CASSAANLDRGFLIKYGYTF. The CDR3 DNA reads as TGCGCCAGCAGCGCGGCCAATTTGGACAGGGGGTTCCTGATCAAGTATGGCTACACCTTC.

This clone was found once. V is TRBV6-1 and J is TRBJ2-7, with TRBD1 matching 12 bases. There are 16 residues in the CDR3. Germline V gene lookup returns CDR1 MNHNS and CDR2 SASEGT. The V and J ends lost 2 bases and 4 bases, in that order; junction bases with no gene match: 6. CDR3 residues: CASSEQTGQGAYEQYF. The DNA of the CDR3 is TGTGCCAGCAGTGAACAAACGGGACAGGGGGCTTACGAGCAGTACTTC.